This TCR beta chain is from a study of blood T cell repertoires in COVID-19. Overall study: Both acute and convalescent COVID-19 samples were obtained from the United States, Italy and Spain. In each case, the material was cDNA or gDNA derived from T cells, B-cell-depleted T cells, or PBMCs.

Residents of 24 US areas, aged roughly 18 to 90 years, made up the participants. Under the authors' procedure: By means of reference gene primer amplification, nucleated cell counts were estimated. Repertoires were generated with immunoSEQ multiplex PCR, while TCRdb's copy carries only in-frame clones and drops some. The D gene and trimming were derived from the DNA, and the V and J assignments and clone size from that table. The data show around 180,000 clones, with roughly 77% seen just once and around 17% held by the top ten. This CDR3 has 19 amino acids. V was clipped by 0 bases and J by 2 bases; unmatched bases: 9. The germline V gene has CDR1 LGHDT and CDR2 YNNKEL (reference sequence).

This sequence joins TRBV3-1 (or the pseudogene TRBV3-2) and TRBJ2-2, with 10 bases identical to TRBD2. Sequenced material: PBMCs or T cells enriched from blood (not recorded which). This TCR was sampled from a woman in her forties or fifties with acute COVID-19. CDR3 bases: TGTGCCAGCAGCCAAGAAGGGCCAGCGGGGGGGCTAAACACCGGGGAGCTGTTTTTT. Encoded protein: CASSQEGPAGGLNTGELFF.